What follows is one TCR beta chain and its context. Its specific antigen is unknown. The read comes to an end 3 residues before the CDR3 does, leaving the germline J gene to fill in the end. The data were taken from a study of T cells in women clearing cervical HPV infection listed by TCRdb under 2018. Regarding the complete study: The cases were about 25 women with histologically confirmed HPV16-related CIN3 or worse, and 2 of these cases were invasive cancers. Controls were around 23 women whose single incident HPV16 infection cleared within 12 months without precancer or cancer developing. Blood from cases was collected at the visit at which the lesion was first identified, whereas blood from controls was collected once infection was no longer detected. For cases, a median interval of 149 days, with an interquartile range of 90 to 200 days, was observed between lesion detection and blood sampling. HLA typing was available for only a few women, so HLA type could not be excluded as a confounder. The exploratory proof-of-principle case-control study was nested within the Guanacaste HPV Natural History Study in Costa Rica and compared TCR repertoires across cervical HPV16 outcomes. Cases were matched to controls by age within five years and by the year the sample was collected. A median age of nearly 35 years was observed in cases versus around 40 in controls, and no significant differences in baseline characteristics were found. The parent cohort enrolled approximately 9,200 women aged 18 or older in Guanacaste, Costa Rica, during about 1993 to 1994 and followed them for approximately seven years. Five blinded duplicates per group were added as quality controls, so that 60 or so samples were obtained: around 50 participants and 10 replicates. On the study overall, not on this receptor specifically: Because T-cell numbers per sample were unknown, differences in richness could reflect varying T-cell content rather than repertoire biology. The cross-sectional design could not show whether associations preceded infection or resulted from it; effector/memory subsets and HPV-specific T cells were not isolated. By combining richness with V gene abundances, random forest classifiers separated cases from controls with an estimated AUC of about 0.86. CIN3+ cases had significantly higher TCR repertoire richness than controls across sequencing depths, but evenness did not differ between the groups. Cases had lower TRBV6-7 relative abundance than controls (about 0.1% versus 0.15%; Bonferroni P = 0.0008).

From the cysteine up to the phenylalanine, the CDR3 has a length of 14 residues. The 33 bases shown cover part of the CDR3, and their frame starts at base 1. V sheds 6 bases and J sheds 0 bases, leaving 11 bases between their ends. CDR1 and CDR2 are read off the germline V gene as SGHRS and YFSETQ. TCR beta CDR3 regions were amplified by multiplex PCR using the immunoSEQ assay from an average of roughly 1,200 ng genomic DNA per sample. The assay corrected primer bias using a complete synthetic TCR repertoire to establish an amplification baseline. The amplicons were sequenced on the Illumina platform. Per the authors' processing: Sequence errors were corrected by clustering with frequency ratios and a modified nearest-neighbor algorithm, and the sequences were then analyzed in the immunoSEQ Analyzer using IMGT gene definitions. At each rarefaction depth, TCR richness and evenness were averaged across 20 rarefaction repeats, and any sample with fewer sequences than the depth was left out. Relative abundances of V, D and J genes were compared between groups using Wilcoxon rank sum tests, with FDR correction applied. In the blinded duplicates, the intraclass correlation was just under 97% for TCR richness and averaged about 80% across over 65 gene segments. TCRdb obtained this table from immuneACCESS and retained in-frame rearrangements with V and J assigned. These tables miss some clones; where compared with another copy, unresolved V genes account for less than half of the shortfall, and the remainder is unexplained. D and trimming were read from the DNA, whereas the V and J calls and clone size are those reported in that table. This specimen's table enumerates 40,000 or so clones. Under 8% of the sample belongs to the ten largest clones.

Every participant had a single incident cervical HPV16 infection, and prevalent HPV16 infections were excluded. Cervical HPV DNA was detected with MY09/MY11 PCR, and genotyping was done by dot-blot hybridization. About 15 mL of heparinized blood were centrifuged, and the buffy coat was aliquoted, frozen at -30°C, then stored at -80°C. QIAGEN kits were used to extract genomic DNA from buffy coat specimens. The V and J genes are TRBV5-1 and TRBJ2-3; the D gene cannot be resolved reliably. The TCR was taken from a woman between 18 and 75 years old with a cervical HPV16 infection that either progressed to CIN3+ or cleared (not recorded which). Sequenced input: blood buffy coat. The CDR3 region: CASTPSASTDTQYF. CDR3 DNA, as far as it was read: TGCGCCAGCACCCCAAGCGCTAGCACAGATACG.